Sequencing of this T cell receptor (beta chain) was carried out in a study of T-cell memory formation after mild COVID-19. Study at large: Clusters of TCRs were largely donor specific. The study's findings and limits: There were some responding clones in pre-infection memory, which suggested that cross-reactive memory had joined. For contracting clones, CD4+ ones sat mainly in CM and EM, CD8+ in EMRA.

TCRdb reprocessed the 5' RACE reads with MiXCR, giving one entry per CDR3 protein. The sample has hundreds of thousands of distinct CDR3 sequences; more than 20% are singletons. In its sample, this clonotype was seen a few times. Its antigen is unknown. Specimen: PBMCs or a T cell subset sorted from them (not recorded which). The receptor's source is an adult woman who had mild COVID-19 (a few samples of this study predate the infection). Cell type and time point are not known.

CDR3 amino acids: CASSARYLAKNIQYF. CDR3 DNA sequence: TGTGCCAGCAGCGCGAGATATCTAGCCAAAAACATTCAGTACTTC. The chain couples TRBV7-2 to TRBJ2-4; D is undetermined. Trimming took 5 bases from V and 0 from J, leaving 11 bases between them. CDR1 is SGHTA and CDR2 is FQGNSA in the germline V gene. This CDR3 has 15 residues.